This TCR beta chain is drawn from a study of response to subunit inactivated influenza vaccine (dated by TCRdb to the late 2010s). Turning to the overall study: To follow how T cells responded to a trivalent subunit inactivated influenza vaccine, the researchers relied on deep quantitative profiling of the T cell receptor repertoire.

Points the paper makes about the study in general: It was suggested by the authors that each seasonal influenza vaccination may recruit only a limited number of new T cells.

CDR1 and CDR2 were assigned from the germline V gene (reference sequence) as GTSNPN and SVGIG. Measured from the cysteine to the phenylalanine, the CDR3 is 14 residues long. The entry retains the CDR3 DNA only, 42 bases that are in frame from base 1. Trimmed from V: 1 base; trimmed from J: 2 bases; junction bases lacking a gene match: 0. Per the publication, the time point label means: 45 days after influenza vaccine administration. Note on this clonotype: Its antigen is currently not known. Per-base qualities were not stored, and no clone one base away is much larger.

The protocol used for the library was RT-PCR. Instrument on record: Illumina HiSeq 2500. The public reads were run again by TCRdb, first through fastp at Q25 and then through MiXCR, and only productive beta chains were kept. Under each unique CDR3 protein, matching rows form one entry showing the most common genes and DNA. This sample lists about 480,000 distinct CDR3 sequences; roughly 11% were detected once. The ten largest clones take up roughly 12% of the sample. Here the chain combines TRBV30 and TRBJ1-5; 9 junctional bases match TRBD1. Sequencing was performed on PBMCs from blood, taken 45 days after vaccination. This clonotype originated in a man aged 50 or older who received an inactivated influenza vaccine. Donor details come from another sample of the same person, matched by shared clones. The nucleotide sequence is given as TGTGCCTGGAGTGGGACAGGGGGCAATCAGCCCCAGCATTTT. Its product reads: CAWSGTGGNQPQHF.